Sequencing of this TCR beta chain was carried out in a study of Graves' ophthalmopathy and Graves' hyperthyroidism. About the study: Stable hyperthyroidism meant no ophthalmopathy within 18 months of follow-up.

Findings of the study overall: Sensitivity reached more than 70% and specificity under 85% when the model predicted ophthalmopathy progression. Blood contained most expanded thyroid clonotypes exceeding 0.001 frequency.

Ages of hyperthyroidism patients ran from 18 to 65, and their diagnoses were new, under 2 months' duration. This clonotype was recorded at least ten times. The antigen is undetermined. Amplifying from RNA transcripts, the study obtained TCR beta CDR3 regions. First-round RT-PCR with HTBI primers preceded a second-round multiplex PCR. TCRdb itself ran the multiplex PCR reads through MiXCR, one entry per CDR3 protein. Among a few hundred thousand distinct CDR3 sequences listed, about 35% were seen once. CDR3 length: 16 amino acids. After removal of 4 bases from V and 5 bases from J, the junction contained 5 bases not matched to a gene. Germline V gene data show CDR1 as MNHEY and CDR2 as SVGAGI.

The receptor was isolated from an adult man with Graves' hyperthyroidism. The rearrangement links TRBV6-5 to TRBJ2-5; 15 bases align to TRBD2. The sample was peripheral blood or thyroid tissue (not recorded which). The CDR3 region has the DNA TGTGCCAGCAGTTTCGGGACTAGCGGGAGGTGGGAGACCCAGTACTTC. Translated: CASSFGTSGRWETQYF.